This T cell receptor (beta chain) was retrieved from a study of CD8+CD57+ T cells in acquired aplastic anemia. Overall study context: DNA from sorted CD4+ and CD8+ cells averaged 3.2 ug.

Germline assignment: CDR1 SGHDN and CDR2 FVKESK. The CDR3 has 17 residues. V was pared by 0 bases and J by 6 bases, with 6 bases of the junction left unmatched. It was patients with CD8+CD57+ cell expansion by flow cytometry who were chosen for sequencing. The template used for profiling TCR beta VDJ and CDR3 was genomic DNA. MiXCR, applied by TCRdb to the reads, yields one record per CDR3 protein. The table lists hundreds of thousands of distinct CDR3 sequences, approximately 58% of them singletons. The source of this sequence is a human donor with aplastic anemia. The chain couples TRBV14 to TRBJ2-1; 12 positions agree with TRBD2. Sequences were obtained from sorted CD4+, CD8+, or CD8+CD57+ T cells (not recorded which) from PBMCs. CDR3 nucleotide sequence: TGTGCCAGCAGCCAAGAAGGTGCGACTAGCGGGGGCAATGAGCAGTTCTTC. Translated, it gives CASSQEGATSGGNEQFF.